This T cell receptor beta chain originates from a study of graft-versus-host responses after intestinal transplantation. Repertoires were generated with immunoSEQ multiplex PCR, while TCRdb's copy carries only in-frame clones and drops some. The table has tens of thousands of clones, about 89% seen once. Remarks on this clone: What it binds is unknown.

The CDR3 runs 15 residues. Germline trimming cut 6 bases from V and 0 bases from J; bases unmatched to any gene: 6. Germline V lookup: CDR1 MNHNS, CDR2 SASEGT. Study results and caveats: Early after transplant, HvG declines were associated with peak levels of circulating GvH clones.

Sequenced material: PBMCs, taken around 320 days after intestinal transplant. The source of this sequence is a human patient who received an intestinal transplant, so some T cells may come from the graft donor. The V call is TRBV6-1, the J call TRBJ2-3; 7 nucleotides line up with TRBD1. The CDR3 region has the DNA TGTGCCAGCAGCTTGACAGGGATTAGCACAGATACGCAGTATTTT. Amino acids: CASSLTGISTDTQYF.